What follows is one T cell receptor (beta chain) and its context. Some clones are missing from TCRdb's copy, which holds only in-frame ones; the method was immunoSEQ multiplex PCR. The sample has more than 200,000 clones, just under 85% seen once. The data derive from a study of blood T cell repertoires in COVID-19. Germline CDR1 reads SGHTS; CDR2 reads YDEGEE. V lost 2 bases and J lost 4, with 10 bases in between. CDR3 length: 15 residues. The TCR originated in a man aged 80 or over with acute or convalescent COVID-19. The sample comprised peripheral blood. This chain uses TRBV5-8 with TRBJ2-6, with D perhaps TRBD2 (5 bases). The CDR3 reads CASSFGLGGANVLTF. The DNA for the CDR3 is TGTGCCAGCAGCTTTGGACTGGGGGGGGCCAACGTCCTGACTTTC.